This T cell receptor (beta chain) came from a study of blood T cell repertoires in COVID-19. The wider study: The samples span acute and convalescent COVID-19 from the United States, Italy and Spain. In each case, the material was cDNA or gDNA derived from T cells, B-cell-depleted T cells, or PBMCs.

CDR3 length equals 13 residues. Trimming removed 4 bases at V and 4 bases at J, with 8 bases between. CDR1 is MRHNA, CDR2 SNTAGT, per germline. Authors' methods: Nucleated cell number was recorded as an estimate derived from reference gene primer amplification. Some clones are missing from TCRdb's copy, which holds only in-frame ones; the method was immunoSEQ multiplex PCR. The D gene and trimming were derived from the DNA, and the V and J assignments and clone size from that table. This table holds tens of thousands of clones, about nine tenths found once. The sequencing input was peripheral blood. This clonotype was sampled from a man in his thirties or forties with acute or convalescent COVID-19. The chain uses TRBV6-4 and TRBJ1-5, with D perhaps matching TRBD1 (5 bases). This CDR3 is CASSGTRNQPQHF. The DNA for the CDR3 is TGTGCCAGCAGTGGGACAAGGAATCAGCCCCAGCATTTT.